These 9 T cell receptor beta chains came from one sample sequenced in a study of graft-versus-host responses after intestinal transplantation. TCRdb's copy holds only in-frame clones and misses some; the assay was immunoSEQ multiplex PCR. The sample consists of around 95,000 clones, approximately 84% of them appearing once. Antigens for these TCRs are unknown. Here the sequenced sample was unstimulated CD4+ T cells sorted from spleen or lymph node cells, taken before transplant. All receptors come from a human donor who was the organ donor for an intestinal transplant.

The CDR3 loop reads CATFRDGYEQYF. In nucleotides, the CDR3 is TGTGCCACCTTCCGGGACGGCTACGAGCAGTACTTC. This sequence joins TRBV28 and TRBJ2-7; D is tentatively TRBD1 or TRBD2 (5 bases each). The V gene lost 10 bases and the J gene lost 3 bases, with 13 bases spanning the gap. This CDR3 region has 12 residues. Germline CDR1 reads MDHEN; CDR2 reads SYDVKM.

CDR3 DNA: TGCACCAGCAGCCAAGAGGGCCCCGGCGGGGGGGCCTCCTACGAGCAGTACTTC. It is translated as CTSSQEGPGGGASYEQYF. V and J are TRBV1 and TRBJ2-7; the table's TRBD2 call for D was not verified on the DNA. TRBV1 is annotated as a pseudogene. The CDR3 runs 18 residues.

This clone was seen only once. The chain combines TRBV4-2 with TRBJ1-1; TRBD1 matches 8 bases. The germline CDR1 and CDR2 sequences are LGHNA and YNFKEQ. J was trimmed by 13 bases and V by 0 bases; bases with no gene match: 13. The CDR3 consists of 15 residues. CDR3 sequence reads: CASSQEVQGQANDFF. The CDR3 coding sequence is TGTGCCAGCAGCCAAGAGGTCCAGGGACAGGCCAACGATTTCTTT.

The CDR3 loop reads CASRDFWTNEQFF. CDR3 bases: TGTGCCAGCCGGGACTTTTGGACCAATGAGCAGTTCTTC. The chain carries TRBV19 and TRBJ2-1; a possible D gene is TRBD2 (6 bases). The germline gives CDR1 LNHDA, CDR2 SQIVND (reference sequence). Deletions cut 9 bases from V and 6 bases from J, with 15 bases between. The CDR3 has 13 amino acids.

The V call is TRBV2, the J call TRBJ2-7; D unclear. The germline V gene has CDR1 SNHLY and CDR2 FYNNEI. The CDR3 spans 14 residues. V was shortened by 4 bases and J by 2 bases, with 12 bases between the two germline ends. The CDR3 nucleotides read TGTGCCAGCAGTGGGCCTCCGAACCCCTACGAGCAGTACTTC. Protein sequence: CASSGPPNPYEQYF.

The chain is built from TRBV6-5 and TRBJ1-1; no clear D. V lost 0 bases, J lost 4 bases, and 15 bases lay in between. Looked up from germline, CDR1 is MNHEY and CDR2 is SVGAGI. This CDR3 region has 16 residues. The CDR3 nucleotides are TGTGCCAGCAGTTACTCGCGAGGGTATGGGGTCACTGAAGCTTTCTTT. Protein: CASSYSRGYGVTEAFF.

The chain recombines TRBV11-2 with TRBJ2-3; D gene ambiguous. Trimming cost V 6 bases and J 0 bases, with 4 bases left between them. Germline V gene data show CDR1 as SGHAT and CDR2 as FQNNGV. The CDR3 contains 12 residues. The CDR3 DNA is TGTGCCAGCAGTCCTAGCACAGATACGCAGTATTTT. It yields the protein CASSPSTDTQYF.

A few counts support this clone. The rearrangement links TRBV4-1 to TRBJ1-5; 10 nucleotides match TRBD1. After removal of 0 bases from V and 6 bases from J, the junction contained 5 bases not matched to a gene. This CDR3 spans 16 amino acids. Germline CDR1 and CDR2: MGHRA and YSYEKL. CDR3 residues: CASSQDGQGVSQPQHF. Written as DNA, the CDR3 is TGCGCCAGCAGCCAAGATGGACAGGGGGTATCTCAGCCCCAGCATTTT.

This clone has just one count. This rearrangement joins TRBV5-1 to TRBJ1-1; 7 positions match TRBD1. The germline gives CDR1 SGHRS, CDR2 YFSETQ. The CDR3 contains 14 residues. Trimming cost V 0 bases and J 7 bases; bases outside gene matches: 6. The CDR3 DNA follows: TGCGCCAGCAGCTTGGCAGACAGGGTTGGTGAAGCTTTCTTT. Translation: CASSLADRVGEAFF.